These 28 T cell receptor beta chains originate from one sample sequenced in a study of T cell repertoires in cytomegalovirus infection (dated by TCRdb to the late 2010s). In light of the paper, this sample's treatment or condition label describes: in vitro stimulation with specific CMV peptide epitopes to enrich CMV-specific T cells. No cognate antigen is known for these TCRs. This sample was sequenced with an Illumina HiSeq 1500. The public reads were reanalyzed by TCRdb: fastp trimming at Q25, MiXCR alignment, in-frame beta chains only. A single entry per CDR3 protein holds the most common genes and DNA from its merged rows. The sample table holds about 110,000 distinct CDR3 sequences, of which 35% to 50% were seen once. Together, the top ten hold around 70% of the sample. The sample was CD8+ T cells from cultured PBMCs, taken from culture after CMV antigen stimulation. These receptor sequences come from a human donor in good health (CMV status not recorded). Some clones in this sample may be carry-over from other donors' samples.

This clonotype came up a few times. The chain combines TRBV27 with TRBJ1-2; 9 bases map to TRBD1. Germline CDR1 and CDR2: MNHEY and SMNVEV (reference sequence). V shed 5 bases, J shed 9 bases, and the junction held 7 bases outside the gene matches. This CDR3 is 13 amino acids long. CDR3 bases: TGTGCCAGCAGTACCGGGACAGGGTCGAGCTACACCTTC. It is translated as CASSTGTGSSYTF.

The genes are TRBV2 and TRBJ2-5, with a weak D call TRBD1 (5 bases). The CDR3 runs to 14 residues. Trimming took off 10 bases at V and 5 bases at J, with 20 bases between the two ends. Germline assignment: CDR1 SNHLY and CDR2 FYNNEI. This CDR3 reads CATTRLGAGETQYF. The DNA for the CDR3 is TGTGCCACCACTCGCTTAGGGGCAGGGGAGACCCAGTACTTC.

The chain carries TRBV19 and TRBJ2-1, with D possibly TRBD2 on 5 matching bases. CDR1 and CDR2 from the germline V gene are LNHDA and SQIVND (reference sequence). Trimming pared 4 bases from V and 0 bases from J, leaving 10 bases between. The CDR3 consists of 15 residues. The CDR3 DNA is TGTGCCAGTAGTAGCTCGGGGAACTCCTACAATGAGCAGTTCTTC. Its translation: CASSSSGNSYNEQFF.

The CDR3 reads CSASRPDGRGGLNEQYF. In DNA form, the CDR3 reads TGCAGTGCTAGCCGGCCAGACGGGCGGGGGGGCCTGAACGAGCAGTACTTC. The chain is built from TRBV20-1 and TRBJ2-7; 9 bases fit TRBD2. The CDR3 loop spans 17 amino acids. CDR1 is DFQATT and CDR2 is SNEGSKA in the germline V gene (reference sequence). Germline trimming cut 3 bases from V and 5 bases from J; bases unmatched to any gene: 17.

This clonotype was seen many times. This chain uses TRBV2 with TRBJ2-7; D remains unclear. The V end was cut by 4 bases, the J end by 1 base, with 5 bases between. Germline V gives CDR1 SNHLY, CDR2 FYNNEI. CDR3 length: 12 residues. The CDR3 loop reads CASSGQSYEQYF. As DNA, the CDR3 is TGTGCCAGCAGTGGCCAGTCCTACGAGCAGTACTTC.

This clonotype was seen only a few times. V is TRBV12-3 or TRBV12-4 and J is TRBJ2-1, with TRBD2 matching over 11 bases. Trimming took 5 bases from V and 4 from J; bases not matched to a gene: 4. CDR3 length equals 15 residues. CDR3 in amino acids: CASSPIAGGYNEQFF. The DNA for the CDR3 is TGTGCCAGCAGTCCAATAGCGGGGGGGTACAATGAGCAGTTCTTC.

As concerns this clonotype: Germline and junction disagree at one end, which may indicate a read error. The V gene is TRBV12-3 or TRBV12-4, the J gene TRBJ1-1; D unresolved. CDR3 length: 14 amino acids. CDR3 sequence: CASSLGGPNNEAFF. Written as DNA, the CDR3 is TGTGCCAGCAGTTTAGGCGGTCCGAACAATGAAGCTTTCTTT.

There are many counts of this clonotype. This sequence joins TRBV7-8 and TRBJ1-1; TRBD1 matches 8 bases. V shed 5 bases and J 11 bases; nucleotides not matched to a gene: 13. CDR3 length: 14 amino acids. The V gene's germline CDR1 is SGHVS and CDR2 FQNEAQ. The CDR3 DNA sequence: TGTGCCAGCAGCAACCTGGGACAGGTCGGAAAGGCTTTCTTT. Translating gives CASSNLGQVGKAFF. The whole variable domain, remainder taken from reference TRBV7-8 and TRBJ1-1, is GAGVSQSPRYKVAKRGQDVALRCDPISGHVSLFWYQQALGQGPEFLTYFQNEAQLDKSGLPSDRFFAERPEGSVSTLKIQRTQQEDSAVYLCASSNLGQVGKAFFGQGTRLTVV.

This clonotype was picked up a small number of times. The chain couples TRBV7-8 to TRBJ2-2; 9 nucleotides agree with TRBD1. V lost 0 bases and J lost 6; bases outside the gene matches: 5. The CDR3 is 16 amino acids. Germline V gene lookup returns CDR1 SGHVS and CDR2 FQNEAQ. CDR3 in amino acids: CASSLAGTGLPGELFF. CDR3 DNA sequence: TGTGCCAGCAGCTTAGCCGGGACAGGGTTACCCGGGGAGCTGTTTTTT.

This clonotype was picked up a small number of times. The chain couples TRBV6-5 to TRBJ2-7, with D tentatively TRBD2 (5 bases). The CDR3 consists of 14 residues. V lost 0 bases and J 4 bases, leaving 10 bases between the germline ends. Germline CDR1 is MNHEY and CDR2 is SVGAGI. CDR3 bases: TGTGCCAGCAGTTACTCGAACGGGGTGTACGAGCAGTACTTC. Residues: CASSYSNGVYEQYF.

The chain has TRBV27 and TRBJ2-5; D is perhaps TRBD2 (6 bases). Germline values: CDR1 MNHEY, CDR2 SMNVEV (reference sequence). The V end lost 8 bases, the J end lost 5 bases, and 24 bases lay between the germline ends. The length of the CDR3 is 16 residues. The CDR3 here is CASSTGGAGPRETQYF. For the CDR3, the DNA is TGTGCCAGCTCCACCGGGGGTGCGGGGCCTCGGGAGACCCAGTACTTC.

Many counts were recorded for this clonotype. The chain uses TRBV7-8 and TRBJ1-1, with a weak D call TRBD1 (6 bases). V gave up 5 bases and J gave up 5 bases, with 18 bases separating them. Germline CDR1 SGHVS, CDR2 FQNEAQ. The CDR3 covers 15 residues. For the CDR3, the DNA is TGTGCCAGCAGCGCTATCGGGGGCGGAGGTACTGAAGCTTTCTTT. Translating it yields CASSAIGGGGTEAFF.

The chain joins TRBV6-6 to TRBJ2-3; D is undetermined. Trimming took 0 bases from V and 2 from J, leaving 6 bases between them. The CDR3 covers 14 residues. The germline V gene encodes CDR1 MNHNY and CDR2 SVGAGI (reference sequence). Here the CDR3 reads CASSYSSYTDTQYF. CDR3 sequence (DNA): TGTGCCAGCAGTTACTCCTCATACACAGATACGCAGTATTTT.

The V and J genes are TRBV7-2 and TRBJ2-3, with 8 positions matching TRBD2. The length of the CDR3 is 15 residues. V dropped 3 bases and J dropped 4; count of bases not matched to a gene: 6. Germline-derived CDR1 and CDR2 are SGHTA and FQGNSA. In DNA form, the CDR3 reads TGTGCCAGCAGCTTCAACGGGGGGGCCCCAGATACGCAGTATTTT. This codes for CASSFNGGAPDTQYF.

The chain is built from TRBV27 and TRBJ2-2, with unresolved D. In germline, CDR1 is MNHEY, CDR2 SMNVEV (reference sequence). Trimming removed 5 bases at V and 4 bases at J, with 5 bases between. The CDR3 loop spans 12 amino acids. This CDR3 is CASSLPTGELFF. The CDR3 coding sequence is TGTGCCAGCAGTCTCCCCACCGGGGAGCTGTTTTTT.

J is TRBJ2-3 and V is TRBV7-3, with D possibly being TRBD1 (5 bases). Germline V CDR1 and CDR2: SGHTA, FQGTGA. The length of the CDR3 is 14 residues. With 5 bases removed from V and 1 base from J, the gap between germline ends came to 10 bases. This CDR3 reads CASSAKGGTDTQYF. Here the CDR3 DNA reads TGTGCCAGCAGCGCCAAAGGGGGCACAGATACGCAGTATTTT.

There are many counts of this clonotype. In nucleotides, the CDR3 is TGTGCCAGTAGTATCACGTCAGGACTAGCGGGGGGCCCCGGGGCAAATGAGCAGTTCTTC. Its protein is CASSITSGLAGGPGANEQFF. The chain joins TRBV19 to TRBJ2-1; 14 nucleotides match TRBD2. V dropped 3 bases and J dropped 7; count of bases not matched to a gene: 17. The germline V gene encodes CDR1 LNHDA and CDR2 SQIVND (reference sequence). The CDR3 spans 20 residues.

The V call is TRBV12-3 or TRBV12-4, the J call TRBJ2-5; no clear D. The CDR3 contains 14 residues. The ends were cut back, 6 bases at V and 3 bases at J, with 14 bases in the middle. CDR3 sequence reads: CASRRLHRKETQYF. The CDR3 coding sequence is TGTGCCAGCAGACGACTCCATCGAAAAGAGACCCAGTACTTC.

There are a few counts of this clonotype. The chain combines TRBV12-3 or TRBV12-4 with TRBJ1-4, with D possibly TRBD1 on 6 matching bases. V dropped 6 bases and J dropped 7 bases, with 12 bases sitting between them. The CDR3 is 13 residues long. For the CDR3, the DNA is TGTGCCAGCAGACGGGACATCCGTGAAAAACTGTTTTTT. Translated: CASRRDIREKLFF.

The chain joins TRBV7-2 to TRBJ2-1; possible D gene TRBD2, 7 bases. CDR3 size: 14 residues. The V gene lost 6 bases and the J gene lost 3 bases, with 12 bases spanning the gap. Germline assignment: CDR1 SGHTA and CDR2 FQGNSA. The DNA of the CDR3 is TGTGCCAGCAGATGGGGGGGCATCTACAATGAGCAGTTCTTC. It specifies CASRWGGIYNEQFF.

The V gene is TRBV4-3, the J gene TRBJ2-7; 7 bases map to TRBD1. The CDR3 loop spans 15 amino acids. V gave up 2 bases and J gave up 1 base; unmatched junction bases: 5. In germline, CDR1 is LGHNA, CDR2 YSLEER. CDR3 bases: TGCGCCAGCAGCCAAACTACGGGACAGTCCTACGAGCAGTACTTC. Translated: CASSQTTGQSYEQYF.

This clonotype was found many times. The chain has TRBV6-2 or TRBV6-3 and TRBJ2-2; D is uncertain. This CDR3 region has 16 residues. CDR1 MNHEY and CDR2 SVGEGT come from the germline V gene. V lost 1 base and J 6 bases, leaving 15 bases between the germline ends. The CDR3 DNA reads TGTGCCAGCAGTTACTGGATAGGATATACCGCCGGGGAGCTGTTTTTT. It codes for CASSYWIGYTAGELFF.

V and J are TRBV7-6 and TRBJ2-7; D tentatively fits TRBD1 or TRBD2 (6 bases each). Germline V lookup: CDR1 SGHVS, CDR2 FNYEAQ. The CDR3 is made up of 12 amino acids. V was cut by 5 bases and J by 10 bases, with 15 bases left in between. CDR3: CASSPRGANQYF. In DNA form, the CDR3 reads TGTGCCAGCAGCCCGAGGGGGGCGAATCAGTACTTC.

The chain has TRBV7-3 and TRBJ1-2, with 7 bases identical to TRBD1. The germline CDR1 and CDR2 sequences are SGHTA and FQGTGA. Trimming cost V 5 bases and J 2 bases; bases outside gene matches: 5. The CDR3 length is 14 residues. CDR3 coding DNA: TGTGCCAGCAGCGAGGGGGCGATCAACTATGGCTACACCTTC. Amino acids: CASSEGAINYGYTF.

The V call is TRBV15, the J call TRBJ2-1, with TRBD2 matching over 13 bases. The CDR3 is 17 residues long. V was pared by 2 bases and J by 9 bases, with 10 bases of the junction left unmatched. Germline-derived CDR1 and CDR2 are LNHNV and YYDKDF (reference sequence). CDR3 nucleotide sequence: TGTGCCACCAGCAGACAACTAGCGGGGGGGCCCCATGGTGAGCAGTTCTTC. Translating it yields CATSRQLAGGPHGEQFF.

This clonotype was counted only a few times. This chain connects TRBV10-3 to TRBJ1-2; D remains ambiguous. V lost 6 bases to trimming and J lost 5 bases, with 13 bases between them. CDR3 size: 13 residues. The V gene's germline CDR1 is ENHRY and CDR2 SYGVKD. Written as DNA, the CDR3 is TGTGCCATCAGAACGCCCCGGAATTATGGCTACACCTTC. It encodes CAIRTPRNYGYTF.

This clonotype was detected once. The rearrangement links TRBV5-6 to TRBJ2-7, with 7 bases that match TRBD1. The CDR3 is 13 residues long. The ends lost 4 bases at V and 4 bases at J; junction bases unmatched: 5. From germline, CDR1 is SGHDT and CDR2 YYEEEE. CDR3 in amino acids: CASSDGTAYEQYF. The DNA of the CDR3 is TGTGCCAGCAGCGACGGGACAGCATACGAGCAGTACTTC.

The CDR3 loop reads CASSVATLYGYTF. The CDR3 nucleotides are TGTGCCAGCAGCGTAGCAACCCTCTATGGCTACACCTTC. The chain links TRBV9 to TRBJ1-2; no firm D call. Trimming took 0 bases from V and 4 from J, leaving 7 bases between them. The length of the CDR3 is 13 residues. CDR1 and CDR2 (germline): SGDLS, YYNGEE. Full variable domain (missing parts from reference TRBV9 and TRBJ1-2): DSGVTQTPKHLITATGQRVTLRCSPRSGDLSVYWYQQSLDQGLQFLIQYYNGEERAKGNILERFSAQQFPDLHSELNLSSLELGDSALYFCASSVATLYGYTFGSGTRLTVV.